These T cell receptor beta chains were read from a single sample in a study of shared clonotypes between healthy human individuals. Data came from immunoSEQ multiplex PCR; TCRdb stores just in-frame clones and leaves some out. The sample records roughly 2 million clones, approximately 94% being singletons. The sequencing input was naive CD8+ T cells sorted from blood. Receptor source: a man aged 18 to 30 in good health. The CDR3 runs from the conserved cysteine through the conserved F or W. The order of the fields is J gene, D gene, V gene, clone size, CDR3 protein, CDR3 DNA. D genes are given only for firm matches. The listing skips clone size in some rows; elsewhere it reads once, few, many or a size class.

TRBJ2-2	.	TRBV30	.	CASLRGGELFF	TGTGCCTCTTTGCGGGGAGGGGAGCTGTTTTTT
TRBJ2-7	.	TRBV12-5	.	CASGETDSYEQYF	TGTGCTAGTGGGGAGACGGACTCCTACGAGCAGTACTTC
TRBJ2-3	.	TRBV30	.	CAWSPLVDTQYF	TGTGCCTGGAGTCCCTTGGTGGATACGCAGTATTTT
TRBJ2-7	.	TRBV7-8	.	CASSPWTSSYEQYF	TGTGCCAGCAGCCCGTGGACCTCGTCCTACGAGCAGTACTTC
TRBJ2-7	.	TRBV25-1	.	CASSELGTLDEYF	TGTGCCAGCAGTGAATTAGGGACACTGGATGAGTACTTC
TRBJ1-6	.	TRBV6-5	.	CASSYQAASYNSPLHF	TGTGCCAGCAGTTACCAGGCGGCGTCCTATAATTCACCCCTCCACTTT
TRBJ2-7	.	TRBV30	.	CAWSFAGAYEQYF	TGTGCCTGGAGTTTTGCAGGGGCCTACGAGCAGTACTTC
TRBJ2-5	TRBD2	TRBV10-2	.	CASSGLAGGETQYF	TGCGCCAGCAGTGGCCTAGCGGGAGGAGAGACCCAGTACTTC
TRBJ2-2	.	TRBV29-1	.	CSFRQENTGELFF	TGCAGCTTCCGACAGGAGAACACCGGGGAGCTGTTTTTT
TRBJ2-7	TRBD1	TRBV4-1	once	CASSPSGRGSEQYF	TGCGCCAGCAGCCCAAGTGGCAGGGGGTCCGAGCAGTACTTC
TRBJ2-2	TRBD1	TRBV7-6	.	CASSLWTGDAGELFF	TGTGCCAGCAGCTTATGGACAGGGGATGCCGGGGAGCTGTTTTTT
TRBJ2-7	TRBD1	TRBV12-5	.	CASGFNLQGAEDEQYF	TGTGCTAGTGGTTTCAACCTACAGGGGGCCGAAGACGAGCAGTACTTC
TRBJ2-7	.	TRBV16	.	CASSHTSDEQYF	TGTGCCAGCAGCCATACTTCGGACGAGCAGTACTTC
TRBJ1-2	.	TRBV6-5	.	CASSYAPVRGYTF	TGTGCCAGCAGTTACGCTCCTGTGAGGGGCTACACCTTC
TRBJ2-7	TRBD2	TRBV15	.	CATSMGLAGEQYF	TGTGCCACCAGCATGGGACTAGCGGGCGAGCAGTACTTC
TRBJ2-5	.	TRBV6-1	.	CASSGVSHWETQYF	TGTGCCAGCAGTGGGGTCTCCCATTGGGAGACCCAGTACTTC
TRBJ2-1	TRBD2	TRBV4-3	.	CASSQDPSLAGGYNEQFF	TGCGCCAGCAGCCAAGATCCCTCATTGGCGGGAGGCTACAATGAGCAGTTCTTC
TRBJ2-5	TRBD2	TRBV27	.	CASSLSIAGGPQETQYF	TGTGCCAGCAGTTTATCGATAGCGGGAGGGCCACAAGAGACCCAGTACTTC
TRBJ1-1	TRBD1	TRBV5-6	.	CASSPWGDRGLSGTEAFF	TGTGCCAGCAGCCCTTGGGGGGACAGGGGCCTATCGGGAACTGAAGCTTTCTTT
TRBJ1-2	TRBD1	TRBV5-1	.	CASSLVAGGYGYTF	TGCGCCAGCAGCTTGGTGGCAGGGGGTTATGGCTACACCTTC
TRBJ1-5	TRBD1	TRBV18	.	CASSQSPGDRGLDQPQHF	TGTGCCAGCTCACAATCGCCAGGGGACAGGGGGCTTGATCAGCCCCAGCATTTT
TRBJ2-7	TRBD1	TRBV2	.	CASSDGQGDYEQYF	TGTGCCAGCAGTGATGGACAGGGAGACTACGAGCAGTACTTC
TRBJ1-2	.	TRBV29-1	.	CSVGSREDYGYTF	TGCAGCGTTGGGAGCAGGGAGGACTATGGCTACACCTTC
TRBJ1-1	TRBD1	TRBV6-5	.	CASSYGTGTEAFF	TGTGCCAGCAGTTACGGGACAGGGACTGAAGCTTTCTTT
TRBJ2-7	.	TRBV19	.	CASSMDDETEQYF	TGTGCCAGTAGTATGGACGATGAAACCGAGCAGTACTTC
TRBJ2-7	.	TRBV4-1	.	CASSQDTREYEQYF	TGCGCCAGCAGCCAAGATACTAGGGAGTACGAGCAGTACTTC
TRBJ2-7	TRBD2	TRBV9	.	CASSASGGGYEQYF	TGTGCCAGCAGCGCGAGCGGGGGGGGTTACGAGCAGTACTTC
TRBJ2-6	TRBD1	TRBV6-1	.	CASSEEGQFSGANVLTF	TGTGCCAGCAGTGAAGAGGGACAGTTCTCTGGGGCCAACGTCCTGACTTTC
TRBJ2-7	TRBD2	TRBV19	once	CASSPRLANEHEQYF	TGTGCCAGTAGTCCCCGACTAGCGAACGAGCACGAGCAGTACTTC
TRBJ1-1	.	TRBV7-9	.	CASSGWDTEAFF	TGTGCCAGTTCAGGGTGGGACACTGAAGCTTTCTTT
TRBJ1-4	.	TRBV13	.	CASSLSGGGEKLFF	TGTGCCAGCAGCTTATCGGGGGGTGGTGAAAAACTGTTTTTT
TRBJ1-6	TRBD1	TRBV5-4	.	CASSLRGLGNSPLHF	TGTGCCAGCAGCTTGAGGGGGCTTGGTAATTCACCCCTCCACTTT
TRBJ2-3	TRBD2	TRBV9	few	CASSVSGREDTQYF	TGTGCCAGCAGCGTTAGCGGGAGGGAGGATACGCAGTATTTT
TRBJ2-7	TRBD1	TRBV4-2	once	CASSKGQGYEQYF	TGTGCCAGCAGCAAGGGACAGGGCTACGAGCAGTACTTC
TRBJ1-1	.	TRBV27	.	CASSLSTSGWNTEAFF	TGTGCCAGCAGTTTATCGACATCAGGGTGGAACACTGAAGCTTTCTTT
TRBJ1-1	.	TRBV27	.	CASSWGRLRTEAFF	TGTGCCAGCAGCTGGGGACGGCTACGCACTGAAGCTTTCTTT
TRBJ2-7	.	TRBV7-8	.	CASSSSRDFYEQYF	TGTGCCAGCAGCTCGTCCCGGGACTTTTACGAGCAGTACTTC
TRBJ1-4	.	TRBV11-2	.	CASSLTVGAVEKLFF	TGTGCCAGCAGCTTGACAGTGGGAGCTGTGGAAAAACTGTTTTTT
TRBJ1-3	TRBD1	TRBV5-1	.	CASSLGTGGKGNTIYF	TGCGCCAGCAGCTTAGGGACAGGGGGAAAAGGAAACACCATATATTTT
TRBJ2-5	TRBD2	TRBV6-5	.	CASSYFRGGVETQYF	TGTGCCAGCAGTTACTTCCGCGGGGGGGTAGAGACCCAGTACTTC
TRBJ1-2	.	TRBV4-1	.	CASSPTENYGYTF	TGCGCCAGCAGCCCGACAGAGAACTATGGCTACACCTTC
TRBJ1-2	.	TRBV6-5	.	CASSYNPSDYGYTF	TGTGCCAGCAGTTACAATCCCAGCGACTATGGCTACACCTTC
TRBJ2-5	.	TRBV12-5	once	CASGNPGGARETQYF	TGTGCTAGTGGAAACCCGGGCGGAGCAAGGGAGACCCAGTACTTC
TRBJ2-5	.	TRBV25-1	.	CASSEGGGETQYF	TGTGCCAGCAGTGAAGGTGGAGGGGAGACCCAGTACTTC
TRBJ1-5	.	TRBV4-1	.	CASSQERTNQPQHF	TGCGCCAGCAGCCAAGAACGGACAAATCAGCCCCAGCATTTT
TRBJ2-4	.	TRBV4-1	.	CASSQEARQDKHIQYF	TGCGCCAGCAGCCAAGAGGCCAGGCAAGACAAGCACATTCAGTACTTC
TRBJ1-1	.	TRBV28	.	CASSYQSENTEAFF	TGTGCCAGCAGTTATCAGTCTGAGAACACTGAAGCTTTCTTT
TRBJ2-3	TRBD2	TRBV4-1	.	CASSQARASGGTQYF	TGCGCCAGCAGCCAAGCTCGGGCTAGCGGAGGGACGCAGTATTTT